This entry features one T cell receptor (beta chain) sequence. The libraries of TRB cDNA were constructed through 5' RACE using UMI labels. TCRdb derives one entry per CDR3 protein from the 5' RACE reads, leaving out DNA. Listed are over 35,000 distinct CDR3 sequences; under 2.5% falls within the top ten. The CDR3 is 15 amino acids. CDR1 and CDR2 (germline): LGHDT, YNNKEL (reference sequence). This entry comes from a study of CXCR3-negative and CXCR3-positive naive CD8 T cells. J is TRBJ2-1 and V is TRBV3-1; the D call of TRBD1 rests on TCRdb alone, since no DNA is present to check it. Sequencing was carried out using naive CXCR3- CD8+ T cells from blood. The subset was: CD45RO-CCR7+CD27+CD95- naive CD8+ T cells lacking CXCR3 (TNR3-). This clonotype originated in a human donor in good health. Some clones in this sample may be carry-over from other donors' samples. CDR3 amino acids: CASMSGSGHYNEQFF.